The next 16 T cell receptor beta chains were all read from a single sample in a study of post-analysis software for immune sequencing data. Notes on the study in general: TRBV segments more frequent in patients than in controls numbered about 5 and included TRBV5-6, TRBV5-1 and TRBV20-1.

The antigens for these receptors are not known. TCR beta libraries were prepared from cDNA with unique molecular identifiers. One entry per CDR3 protein, called by TCRdb with MiXCR from the PCR reads. The sample gives 650,000 to 850,000 distinct CDR3 sequences, about 43% of which show up once; approximately 4.4% is in the top ten. The sequencing sample was made of blood. The receptors were sampled from a girl aged 10 to 17 with multiple sclerosis.

This clonotype has just one count. This chain links TRBV5-1 with TRBJ2-5; unclear D gene. The germline gives CDR1 SGHRS, CDR2 YFSETQ. The CDR3 covers 15 residues. The V end was cut by 0 bases, the J end by 5 bases, with 14 bases between. DNA for the CDR3: TGCGCCAGCAGCTTGGCCGTACTATTTGGCGAGACCCAGTACTTC. It codes for CASSLAVLFGETQYF.

The rearrangement links TRBV25-1 to TRBJ1-1; D is perhaps TRBD1 (6 bases). The germline V and J ends were trimmed by 6 bases and 3 bases, with 14 bases remaining between them. The CDR3 runs to 14 residues. Looked up from germline, CDR1 is MGHDK and CDR2 is SYGVNS. CDR3 sequence: CASSQTGIYTEAFF. The CDR3 coding sequence is TGTGCCAGCAGCCAGACAGGCATATACACTGAAGCTTTCTTT. Full variable domain (remainder filled in from reference TRBV25-1 and TRBJ1-1): EADIYQTPRYLVIGTGKKITLECSQTMGHDKMYWYQQDPGMELHLIHYSYGVNSTEKGDLSSESTVSRIRTEHFPLTLESARPSHTSQYLCASSQTGIYTEAFFGQGTRLTVV.

V and J are TRBV29-1 and TRBJ1-1; unclear D gene. The CDR3 spans 14 residues. CDR1 SQVTM and CDR2 ANQGSEA come from the germline V gene. The ends were cut back, 2 bases at V and 6 bases at J, with 16 bases in the middle. The CDR3 here is CSVELWEGFAEAFF. CDR3 DNA: TGCAGCGTTGAATTGTGGGAGGGCTTCGCTGAAGCTTTCTTT.

The V call is TRBV2, the J call TRBJ2-7; tentatively, D is TRBD1 (5 bases). This CDR3 is 12 amino acids long. Between the trimmed V and J ends, which lost 9 bases and 0 bases, there was a span of 9 bases. CDR1 is SNHLY and CDR2 is FYNNEI in the germline V gene. The CDR3 nucleotides read TGTGCCAGGGGGCCGAGCTCCTACGAGCAGTACTTC. Residues: CARGPSSYEQYF.

The chain recombines TRBV20-1 with TRBJ1-5, with 7 bases matching TRBD1. After removal of 5 bases from V and 6 bases from J, the junction contained 10 bases not matched to a gene. This CDR3 has 14 amino acids. The germline V gene encodes CDR1 DFQATT and CDR2 SNEGSKA (reference sequence). The CDR3 sequence is CSALLNRGGQPQHF. In DNA, the CDR3 is TGCAGTGCTCTACTCAACAGGGGAGGTCAGCCCCAGCATTTT.

J is TRBJ1-2 and V is TRBV27; TRBD1 matches at 9 bases. The CDR3 loop spans 13 amino acids. Germline trimming cut 8 bases from V and 6 bases from J; bases unmatched to any gene: 7. CDR1 MNHEY and CDR2 SMNVEV come from the germline V gene (reference sequence). The CDR3 DNA reads TGTGCCAGCCGAAAAAGGACAGGGGATGGCTACACCTTC. Protein sequence: CASRKRTGDGYTF.

The chain uses TRBV20-1 and TRBJ2-1; a possible D gene is TRBD2 (5 bases). Deletions cut 1 base from V and 8 bases from J, with 18 bases between. This CDR3 is built from 15 residues. Germline V CDR1 and CDR2: DFQATT, SNEGSKA (reference sequence). CDR3 in amino acids: CSARVGAAVGDEQFF. CDR3 in DNA: TGCAGTGCTAGAGTAGGAGCGGCTGTGGGCGATGAGCAGTTCTTC.

This clonotype showed up many times. The rearrangement links TRBV7-9 to TRBJ2-5, with 11 bases that match TRBD2. J lost 5 bases, V lost 5 bases, and 7 bases had no gene match. The germline V gene has CDR1 SEHNR and CDR2 FQNEAQ (reference sequence). This CDR3 region has 15 residues. The CDR3 DNA reads as TGTGCCAGCAGCCTCACTAGCGGGAGCGGTGAGACCCAGTACTTC. Residues: CASSLTSGSGETQYF.

The chain links TRBV5-6 to TRBJ1-1; D call uncertain. V was cut by 1 base and J by 6 bases, with 10 bases left in between. This CDR3 has 13 residues. CDR1 is SGHDT, CDR2 YYEEEE, per germline. CDR3 protein: CASSLPVGAEAFF. As DNA, the CDR3 is TGTGCCAGCAGCTTGCCAGTCGGGGCTGAAGCTTTCTTT.

This clonotype was picked up a small number of times. The chain employs TRBV7-9 and TRBJ2-3, with 7 nucleotides matching TRBD1. The J segment lost 1 base and the V segment lost 5 bases, leaving 6 bases of the junction unmatched. Germline V gives CDR1 SEHNR, CDR2 FQNEAQ (reference sequence). The CDR3 is made up of 15 amino acids. The CDR3 spells CASSPTGAGTDTQYF. DNA for the CDR3: TGTGCCAGCAGCCCCACAGGGGCGGGCACAGATACGCAGTATTTT. The whole variable domain, filled in from reference TRBV7-9 and TRBJ2-3, reads DTGVSQNPRHKITKRGQNVTFRCDPISEHNRLYWYRQTLGQGPEFLTYFQNEAQLEKSRLLSDRFSAERPKGSFSTLEIQRTEQGDSAMYLCASSPTGAGTDTQYFGPGTRLTVL.

A few counts support this clonotype. V gene TRBV6-2 or TRBV6-3 combines with J gene TRBJ2-7; the D gene is possibly TRBD1 (5 bases). Per germline, CDR1 MNHEY and CDR2 SVGEGT. CDR3 length: 13 residues. Trimming took off 2 bases at V and 6 bases at J, with 11 bases between the two ends. CDR3 coding DNA: TGTGCCAGCAGTTACGGGGCAGGGATCGAGCAGTACTTC. This translates into CASSYGAGIEQYF.

In this sample, this clonotype turned up a few times. The chain has TRBV12-3 or TRBV12-4 and TRBJ2-5, with 7 bases matching TRBD1. The CDR3 loop spans 13 amino acids. Trimming removed 4 bases from V and 5 bases from J; junction bases left unmatched: 4. CDR3 coding DNA: TGTGCCAGCAGTTACAGGGGTGGTGAGACCCAGTACTTC. It is translated as CASSYRGGETQYF.

This clonotype was counted between two and nine times. CDR3 sequence (DNA): TGTGCCACCCGGGCCGGGGGGAAGGACTCACCCCTCCACTTT. Amino acid sequence: CATRAGGKDSPLHF. This chain connects TRBV15 to TRBJ1-6; weak D call: TRBD1 (5 bases). V lost 8 bases and J lost 10, with 18 bases in between. This CDR3 region has 14 residues. Germline CDR1 reads LNHNV; CDR2 reads YYDKDF (reference sequence). Combining the CDR3 with reference TRBV15 and TRBJ1-6 gives the whole variable domain DAMVIQNPRYQVTQFGKPVTLSCSQTLNHNVMYWYQQKSSQAPKLLFHYYDKDFNNEADTPDNFQSRRPNTSFCFLDIRSPGLGDTAMYLCATRAGGKDSPLHFGNGTRLTVT.

The chain employs TRBV12-3 or TRBV12-4 and TRBJ1-2, with 8 nucleotides matching TRBD1. The CDR3 has 17 amino acids. With 8 bases clipped from V and 1 base from J, the junction kept 15 bases outside the gene matches. The CDR3 region has the DNA TGTGCCAGCGGCTTACCTCCTGGACAGGGATTTAACTATGGCTACACCTTC. It yields the protein CASGLPPGQGFNYGYTF.

The rearrangement uses TRBV6-1 and TRBJ2-5; no definite D call. Trimming stripped 0 bases from V and 10 bases from J, with 0 bases between. This CDR3 has 9 residues. Germline loops: CDR1 MNHNS, CDR2 SASEGT. DNA of the CDR3: TGTGCCAGCAGTGAAGCCCAGTACTTC. Translation: CASSEAQYF.

This chain connects TRBV20-1 to TRBJ1-2; 10 bases agree with TRBD1. The junction had 2 bases not matched to a gene; V was cut back by 3 bases and J by 7 bases. CDR1 and CDR2 (germline): DFQATT, SNEGSKA (reference sequence). CDR3 length: 12 residues. The CDR3 sequence: CSARDRGFGYTF. The CDR3 DNA is TGCAGTGCTAGGGACAGGGGGTTTGGCTACACCTTC.